The TCR beta chain described here comes from a study of T cells in Graves' hyperthyroidism and ophthalmopathy. This clonotype was counted once. The CDR3 contains 15 residues. Germline CDR1 MNHEY, CDR2 SMNVEV (reference sequence). V dropped 3 bases and J dropped 4 bases, with 13 bases sitting between them. RNA transcripts provided the source from which TCR beta CDR3 regions were amplified. The HTBI set primed first-round TCR CDR3 RT-PCR. TCRdb used MiXCR to reprocess the multiplex PCR reads, holding one entry per CDR3 protein. The sample lists some 690,000 distinct CDR3 sequences, about 18% occurring once.

Sequencing was carried out using blood. This chain links TRBV27 with TRBJ2-1; TRBD2 might be the D (5 bases). This TCR was sampled from a man aged 45-65 years with Graves' hyperthyroidism. In nucleotides, the CDR3 is TGTGCCAGCAGTTTGGGAGCTCCCGGTTACAATGAGCAGTTCTTC. Translating gives CASSLGAPGYNEQFF.